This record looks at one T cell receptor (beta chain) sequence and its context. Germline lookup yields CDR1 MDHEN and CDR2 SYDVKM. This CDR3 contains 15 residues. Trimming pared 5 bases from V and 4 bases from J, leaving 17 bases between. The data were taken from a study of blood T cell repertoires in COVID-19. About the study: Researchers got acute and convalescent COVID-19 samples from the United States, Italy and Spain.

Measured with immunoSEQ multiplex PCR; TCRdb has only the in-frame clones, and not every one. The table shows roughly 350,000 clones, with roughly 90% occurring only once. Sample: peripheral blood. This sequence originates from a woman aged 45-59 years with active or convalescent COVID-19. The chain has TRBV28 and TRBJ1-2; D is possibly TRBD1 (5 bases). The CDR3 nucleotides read TGTGCCAGCAGTCCAACAGGCCTGGGAACCTATGGCTACACCTTC. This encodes CASSPTGLGTYGYTF.